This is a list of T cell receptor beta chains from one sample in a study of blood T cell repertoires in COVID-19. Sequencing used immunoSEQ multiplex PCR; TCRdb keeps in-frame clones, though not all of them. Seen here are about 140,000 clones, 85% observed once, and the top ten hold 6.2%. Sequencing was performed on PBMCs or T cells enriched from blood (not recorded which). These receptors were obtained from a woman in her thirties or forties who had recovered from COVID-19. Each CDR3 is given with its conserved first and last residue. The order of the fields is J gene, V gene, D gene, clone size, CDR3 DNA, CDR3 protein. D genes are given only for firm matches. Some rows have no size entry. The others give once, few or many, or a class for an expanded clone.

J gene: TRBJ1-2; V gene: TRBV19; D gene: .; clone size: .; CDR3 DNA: TGTGCCAGTAGTATCGGGGGTCCTAACTATGGCTACACCTTC; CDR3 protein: CASSIGGPNYGYTF
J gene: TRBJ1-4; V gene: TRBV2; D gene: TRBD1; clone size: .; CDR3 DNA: TGTGCCAGCAGTGTTGGCTTGGGACAGGGGGATGAAAAACTGTTTTTT; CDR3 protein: CASSVGLGQGDEKLFF
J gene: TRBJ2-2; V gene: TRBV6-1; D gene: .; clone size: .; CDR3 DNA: TGTGCCAGCAGTGAGTTCGGGTCCACCGGGGAGCTGTTTTTT; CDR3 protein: CASSEFGSTGELFF
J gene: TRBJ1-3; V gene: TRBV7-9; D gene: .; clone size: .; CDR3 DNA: TGTGCCAGCAGCTTAGAATACGTCGACACCCGCTCTGGAAACACCATATATTTT; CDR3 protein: CASSLEYVDTRSGNTIYF
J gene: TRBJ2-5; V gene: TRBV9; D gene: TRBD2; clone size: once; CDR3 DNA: TGTGCCAGCCGCGTCGGGGGCGGGGGGCGACAAGAGACCCAGTACTTC; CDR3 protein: CASRVGGGGRQETQYF
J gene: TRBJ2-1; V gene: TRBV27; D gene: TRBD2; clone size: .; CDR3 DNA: TGTGCCAGCAGTTTACAGGGACTAGCTTTCAATGAGCAGTTCTTC; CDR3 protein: CASSLQGLAFNEQFF
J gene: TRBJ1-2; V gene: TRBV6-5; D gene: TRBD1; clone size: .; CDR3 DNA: TGTGCCAGCAGCCCGGGACAGGCCCACTATGGCTACACCTTC; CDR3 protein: CASSPGQAHYGYTF
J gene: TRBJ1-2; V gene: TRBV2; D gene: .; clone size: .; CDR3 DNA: TGTGCCAGCAATAGGGACATACGAACGGATGGCTACACCTTC; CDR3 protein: CASNRDIRTDGYTF
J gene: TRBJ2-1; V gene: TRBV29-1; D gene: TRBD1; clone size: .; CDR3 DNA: TGCAGCGTTGACAGGACAGGGGTGGACAATGAGCAGTTCTTC; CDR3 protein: CSVDRTGVDNEQFF
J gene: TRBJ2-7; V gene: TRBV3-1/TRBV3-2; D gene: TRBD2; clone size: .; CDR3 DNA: TGTGCCAGCAGCCAAGTAGCGGGGTCCTACGAGCAGTACTTC; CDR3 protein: CASSQVAGSYEQYF
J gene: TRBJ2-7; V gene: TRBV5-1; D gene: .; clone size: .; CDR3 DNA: TGCGCCAGCAGATCCGCCTACGAGCAGTACTTC; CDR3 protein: CASRSAYEQYF
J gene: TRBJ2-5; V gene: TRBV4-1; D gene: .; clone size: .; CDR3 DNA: TGCGCCAGCAGCCTCGCTGGGGGGAAGGTAGAGACCCAGTACTTC; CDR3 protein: CASSLAGGKVETQYF
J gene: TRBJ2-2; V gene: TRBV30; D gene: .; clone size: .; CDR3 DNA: TGTGCCGTGGTAACGGGAACCGGGGAGCTGTTTTTT; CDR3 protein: CAVVTGTGELFF
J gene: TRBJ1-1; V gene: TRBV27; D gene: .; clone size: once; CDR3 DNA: TGTGCCAGCAGTCGCACAGGGAGGAACACTGAAGCTTTCTTT; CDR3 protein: CASSRTGRNTEAFF
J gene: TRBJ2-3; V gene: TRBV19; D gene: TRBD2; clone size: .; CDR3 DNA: TGTGCCAGTGGGGGCGGGAGGAGGACAGATACGCAGTATTTT; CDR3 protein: CASGGGRRTDTQYF
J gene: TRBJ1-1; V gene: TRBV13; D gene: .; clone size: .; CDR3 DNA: TGTGCCAGCAGAAGGGGTAACACTGAAGCTTTCTTT; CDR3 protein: CASRRGNTEAFF
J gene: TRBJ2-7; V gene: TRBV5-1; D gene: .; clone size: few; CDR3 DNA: TGCGCCAGCAGTACGACAAGATCCTACGAGCAGTACTTC; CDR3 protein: CASSTTRSYEQYF
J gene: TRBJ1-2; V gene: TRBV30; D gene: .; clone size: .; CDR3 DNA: TGTGCCTGGTCGACAGGCATCTATGGCTACACCTTC; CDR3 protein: CAWSTGIYGYTF